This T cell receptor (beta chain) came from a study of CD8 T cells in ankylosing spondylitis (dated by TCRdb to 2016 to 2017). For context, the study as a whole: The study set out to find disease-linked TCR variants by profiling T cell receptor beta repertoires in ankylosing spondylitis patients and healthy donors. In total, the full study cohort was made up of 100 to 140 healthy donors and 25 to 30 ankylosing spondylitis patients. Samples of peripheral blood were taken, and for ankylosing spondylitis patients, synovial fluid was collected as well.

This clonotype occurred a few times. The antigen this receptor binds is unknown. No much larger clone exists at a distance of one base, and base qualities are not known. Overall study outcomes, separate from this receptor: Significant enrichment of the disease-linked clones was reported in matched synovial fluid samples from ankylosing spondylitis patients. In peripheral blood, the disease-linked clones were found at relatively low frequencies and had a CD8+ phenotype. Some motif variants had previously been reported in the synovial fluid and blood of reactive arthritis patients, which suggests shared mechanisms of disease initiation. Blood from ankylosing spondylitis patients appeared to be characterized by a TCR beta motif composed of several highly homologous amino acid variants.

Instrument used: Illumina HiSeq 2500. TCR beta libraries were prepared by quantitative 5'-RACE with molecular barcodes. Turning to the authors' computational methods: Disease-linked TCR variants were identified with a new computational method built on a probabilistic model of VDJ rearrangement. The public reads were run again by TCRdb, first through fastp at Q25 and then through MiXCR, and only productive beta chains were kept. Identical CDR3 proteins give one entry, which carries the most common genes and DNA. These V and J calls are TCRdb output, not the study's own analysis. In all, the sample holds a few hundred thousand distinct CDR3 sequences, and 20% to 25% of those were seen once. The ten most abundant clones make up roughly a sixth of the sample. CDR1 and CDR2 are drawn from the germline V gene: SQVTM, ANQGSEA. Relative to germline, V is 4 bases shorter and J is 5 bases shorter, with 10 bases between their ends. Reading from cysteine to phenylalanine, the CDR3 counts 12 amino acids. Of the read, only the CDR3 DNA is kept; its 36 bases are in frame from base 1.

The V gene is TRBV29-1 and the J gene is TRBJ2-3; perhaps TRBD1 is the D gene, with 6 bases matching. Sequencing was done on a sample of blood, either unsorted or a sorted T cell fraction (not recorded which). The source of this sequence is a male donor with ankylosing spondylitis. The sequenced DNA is TGCAGCGTTGCATGGGGGCAAGATACGCAGTATTTT. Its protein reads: CSVAWGQDTQYF.